These 19 T cell receptor beta chains came from one sample sequenced in a study of blood T cell repertoires in COVID-19. The table came from immunoSEQ multiplex PCR; TCRdb's copy has only in-frame clones and leaves some out. The sample records about 200,000 clones, 70% to 90% being singletons. The sample consisted of peripheral blood. The source of these receptors is a woman aged 45-65 years with acute or convalescent COVID-19.

This chain uses TRBV18 with TRBJ1-1; possibly TRBD1 for D (6 bases). The CDR3 runs 13 residues. Germline CDR1 is KGHSH and CDR2 is LQKENI. V lost 1 base to trimming and J lost 7 bases, with 10 bases between them. The CDR3 reads CASSPQGGFEAFF. As DNA, the CDR3 is TGTGCCAGCTCACCACAGGGGGGGTTTGAAGCTTTCTTT.

The rearrangement links TRBV12-3 or TRBV12-4 to TRBJ1-2, with D hard to call. V shed 1 base and J shed 7 bases, with 7 bases lying between them. The CDR3 runs to 12 residues. The CDR3 DNA is TGTGCCAGCAGTTTAGAAGGAGGTGGCTACACCTTC. As protein: CASSLEGGGYTF.

The chain uses TRBV3-1 (or the pseudogene TRBV3-2) and TRBJ2-3, with D maybe TRBD2 (6 bases). The length of the CDR3 is 14 residues. Germline-derived CDR1 and CDR2 are LGHDT and YNNKEL (reference sequence). Trimming took 1 base from V and 8 from J, leaving 13 bases between them. The CDR3 region is CASSQGLVGGTQYF. The CDR3 bases are TGTGCCAGCAGCCAAGGACTAGTTGGTGGTACGCAGTATTTT.

The V gene is TRBV11-2, the J gene TRBJ2-4; 11 positions match TRBD2. Germline loops: CDR1 SGHAT, CDR2 FQNNGV. V lost 1 base to trimming and J lost 5 bases; unmatched junction nucleotides: 7. This CDR3 comprises 17 residues. CDR3 sequence reads: CASSLAPTSGTENIQYF. The CDR3 nucleotides are TGTGCCAGCAGCTTAGCCCCGACTAGCGGGACGGAAAACATTCAGTACTTC.

This sequence joins TRBV30 and TRBJ2-5; 11 bases align to TRBD2. V lost 2 bases to trimming and J lost 4 bases; unmatched junction nucleotides: 3. Germline CDR1 GTSNPN, CDR2 SVGIG (reference sequence). CDR3 length equals 14 residues. CDR3 in amino acids: CAWSRLAGRETQYF. The CDR3 DNA sequence: TGTGCCTGGAGTCGACTAGCGGGGCGAGAGACCCAGTACTTC.

As DNA, the CDR3 is TGTGCCAGCAGCCCAAGCGGACAGCGGCAAGAGACCCAGTACTTC. Protein product: CASSPSGQRQETQYF. The chain combines TRBV7-3 with TRBJ2-5, with D possibly matching TRBD1 (6 bases). The germline CDR1 and CDR2 sequences are SGHTA and FQGTGA. The CDR3 is made up of 15 amino acids. V lost 5 bases and J 2 bases, leaving 15 bases between the germline ends.

The V gene is TRBV2, the J gene TRBJ2-2, with 9 nucleotides matching TRBD1. The V and J ends lost 5 bases and 6 bases, in that order; junction bases with no gene match: 4. This CDR3 has 14 residues. The germline gives CDR1 SNHLY, CDR2 FYNNEI. The CDR3 loop is CASSTTGGSGELFF. The CDR3 DNA is TGTGCCAGCAGTACGACAGGGGGTTCCGGGGAGCTGTTTTTT.

In this sample, this clone turned up a few times. The chain is built from TRBV7-9 and TRBJ1-6, with TRBD1 matching 7 bases. Trimming removed 3 bases from V and 7 bases from J; junction bases left unmatched: 0. Germline CDR1 SEHNR, CDR2 FQNEAQ (reference sequence). The CDR3 is 13 residues long. This CDR3 reads CASSLTGNSPLHF. CDR3 DNA sequence: TGTGCCAGCAGCTTGACAGGGAATTCACCCCTCCACTTT. The variable domain in full, completed from reference TRBV7-9 and TRBJ1-6, reads DTGVSQNPRHKITKRGQNVTFRCDPISEHNRLYWYRQTLGQGPEFLTYFQNEAQLEKSRLLSDRFSAERPKGSFSTLEIQRTEQGDSAMYLCASSLTGNSPLHFGNGTRLTVT.

This clone has just one count. The chain carries TRBV21-1 and TRBJ1-6. TRBV21-1 is shown as a pseudogene. The CDR3 runs to 18 residues. The CDR3 DNA sequence: TGTGCCAGCAGCAATGGGCCCGGACGCGGGAAGGGTAATTCACCCCTCCACTTT. Translating gives CASSNGPGRGKGNSPLHF.

This clone was picked up one time. V is TRBV24-1 and J is TRBJ2-5, with TRBD2 matching 11 bases. The ends lost 1 base at V and 2 bases at J; junction bases unmatched: 2. The CDR3 has 16 amino acids. Germline values: CDR1 KGHDR, CDR2 SFDVKD. The CDR3 sequence: CATSDLGTSGQETQYF. As DNA, the CDR3 is TGTGCCACCAGTGATTTAGGGACTAGCGGACAAGAGACCCAGTACTTC.

This chain's CDR3 is CATSDSTTTGYGYTF. As DNA, the CDR3 is TGTGCCACCAGTGATTCGACGACAACAGGCTATGGCTACACCTTC. The chain is built from TRBV24-1 and TRBJ1-2, with a possible D match to TRBD1 (5 bases). V dropped 2 bases and J dropped 4 bases, with 13 bases sitting between them. Germline V CDR1 and CDR2: KGHDR, SFDVKD. The CDR3 has 15 residues.

The chain links TRBV4-1 to TRBJ2-4, with D unresolved. The germline V gene has CDR1 MGHRA and CDR2 YSYEKL. This CDR3 region has 14 residues. V gave up 4 bases and J gave up 9 bases, with 16 bases separating them. The CDR3 DNA follows: TGCGCCAGCAGCCCCCTTCCGTCGGTTATCATTCAGTACTTC. It yields the protein CASSPLPSVIIQYF.

V and J are TRBV27 and TRBJ2-7; 8 positions agree with TRBD2. Germline trimming cut 5 bases from V and 2 bases from J; bases unmatched to any gene: 11. Germline V gives CDR1 MNHEY, CDR2 SMNVEV (reference sequence). This CDR3 region has 16 residues. In DNA, the CDR3 is TGTGCCAGCAGTCCGTTAGCGGGGTGGATCCCCTACGAGCAGTACTTC. The encoded protein is CASSPLAGWIPYEQYF.

V usage is TRBV7-2 and J usage is TRBJ2-2; 11 nucleotides agree with TRBD2. Per the germline V gene, CDR1 is SGHTA and CDR2 is FQGNSA. The CDR3 consists of 17 residues. Unmatched junction bases numbered 4, after V lost 1 base and J lost 3 bases. CDR3 sequence reads: CASSLGPLAGDTGELFF. In DNA, the CDR3 is TGTGCCAGCAGCTTAGGCCCACTAGCGGGAGACACCGGGGAGCTGTTTTTT.

This chain connects TRBV12-3 or TRBV12-4 to TRBJ1-1; perhaps TRBD1 as D (6 bases). The CDR3 sequence is 13 residues long. Trimming pared 11 bases from V and 4 bases from J, leaving 17 bases between. CDR3 residues: CALGAPWSTEAFF. The CDR3 DNA reads TGTGCCTTGGGGGCTCCTTGGAGCACTGAAGCTTTCTTT.

V and J are TRBV29-1 and TRBJ1-1; no firm D call. The germline gives CDR1 SQVTM, CDR2 ANQGSEA. The length of the CDR3 is 13 residues. Trimming took off 3 bases at V and 0 bases at J, with 8 bases between the two ends. The CDR3 loop reads CSVDSDLNTEAFF. The CDR3, as DNA: TGCAGCGTTGACTCCGACTTGAACACTGAAGCTTTCTTT.

The rearrangement joins TRBV7-9 to TRBJ2-5; D possibly corresponds to TRBD2 (6 bases). This CDR3 contains 16 residues. CDR1 is SEHNR, CDR2 FQNEAQ, per germline (reference sequence). Trimming stripped 1 base from V and 5 bases from J, with 17 bases between. CDR3 sequence: CASSLGGTSKSETQYF. In nucleotides, the CDR3 is TGTGCCAGCAGCTTAGGGGGGACTTCAAAATCCGAGACCCAGTACTTC.

In this sample, this clone turned up once. This chain uses TRBV9 with TRBJ1-6; D gene ambiguous. Between the trimmed V and J ends, which lost 0 bases and 10 bases, there was a span of 14 bases. CDR1 and CDR2 from the germline V gene are SGDLS and YYNGEE. The CDR3 loop spans 15 amino acids. The CDR3 reads CASSVGMRRESPLHF. CDR3 in DNA: TGTGCCAGCAGCGTAGGTATGAGGAGGGAGTCACCCCTCCACTTT.

The chain carries TRBV5-1 and TRBJ2-7; 7 bases map to TRBD1. Germline V CDR1 and CDR2: SGHRS, YFSETQ. Germline trimming cut 0 bases from V and 2 bases from J; bases unmatched to any gene: 5. The CDR3 sequence is 15 residues long. The CDR3, as DNA: TGCGCCAGCAGCTTGGCTCGGGACAGACCCTACGAGCAGTACTTC. This encodes CASSLARDRPYEQYF.